The 24 T cell receptor beta chains below come from one sample, sequenced in a study of cytomegalovirus exposure and HLA in healthy donors. A multiplex PCR was run with 60 Vbeta primers and 13 Jbeta primers. Produced via immunoSEQ multiplex PCR; TCRdb's table is partial and in-frame only. The sample's table shows fewer than 85,000 clones. Sequenced input: PBMCs. All receptors derive from a woman in her forties in good health and CMV-seropositive.

The chain recombines TRBV9 with TRBJ2-4, with D possibly matching TRBD1 (6 bases). V was pared by 0 bases and J by 2 bases, with 12 bases between. The CDR3 has 16 amino acids. Germline V lookup: CDR1 SGDLS, CDR2 YYNGEE. The CDR3 DNA reads TGTGCCAGCAGCGTAGAGCCCCAGGGGACCAAAAACATTCAGTACTTC. As protein: CASSVEPQGTKNIQYF.

The chain couples TRBV5-1 to TRBJ2-6, with D perhaps TRBD1 (6 bases). Germline values: CDR1 SGHRS, CDR2 YFSETQ. V was trimmed by 3 bases and J by 0 bases, leaving 13 bases between them. This CDR3 comprises 17 residues. CDR3 residues: CASSWTAHSSGANVLTF. CDR3 nucleotides: TGCGCCAGCAGCTGGACAGCGCACTCCTCTGGGGCCAACGTCCTGACTTTC. Full variable domain (rest looked up from reference TRBV5-1 and TRBJ2-6): KAGVTQTPRYLIKTRGQQVTLSCSPISGHRSVSWYQQTPGQGLQFLFEYFSETQRNKGNFPGRFSGRQFSNSRSEMNVSTLELGDSALYLCASSWTAHSSGANVLTFGAGSRLTVL.

The rearrangement uses TRBV4-3 and TRBJ2-7; maybe TRBD1 (6 bases). Trimming removed 0 bases from V and 3 bases from J, with 21 bases in between. The CDR3 is 18 residues long. In germline, CDR1 is LGHNA, CDR2 YSLEER. The DNA of the CDR3 is TGCGCCAGCAGCCAAGAGTTAGTGAGGGGGAGTAGATTCTACGAGCAGTACTTC. Its protein product is CASSQELVRGSRFYEQYF.

The genes are TRBV2 and TRBJ2-3, with a tentative D call TRBD2 (7 bases). V lost 2 bases and J 6 bases, leaving 18 bases between the germline ends. Germline CDR1 reads SNHLY; CDR2 reads FYNNEI. The length of the CDR3 is 16 residues. CDR3 loop: CASSEIRGAAGDTQYF. CDR3 sequence (DNA): TGTGCCAGCAGTGAAATACGGGGGGCGGCGGGGGATACGCAGTATTTT.

V and J are TRBV5-1 and TRBJ1-4, with 8 bases identical to TRBD1. The CDR3 consists of 13 residues. V lost 5 bases, J lost 8 bases, and 5 bases stayed unmatched. Germline CDR1 is SGHRS and CDR2 is YFSETQ. The CDR3 coding sequence is TGCGCCAGCAGGTCCGACAGGGGCGAAAAACTGTTTTTT. This gives the protein CASRSDRGEKLFF.

The chain is built from TRBV5-5 and TRBJ1-2, with D unresolved. Germline V CDR1 and CDR2: SGHKS, YYEKEE (reference sequence). V lost 0 bases to trimming and J lost 4 bases, with 7 bases between them. This CDR3 spans 13 amino acids. For the CDR3, the DNA is TGTGCCAGCAGCTTGGACAGCTCCTATGGCTACACCTTC. As protein: CASSLDSSYGYTF.

The chain carries TRBV28 and TRBJ2-7, with 9 bases lining up with TRBD2. The CDR3 is made up of 12 amino acids. J lost 9 bases, V lost 4 bases, and 4 bases had no gene match. The germline V gene encodes CDR1 MDHEN and CDR2 SYDVKM. As DNA, the CDR3 is TGTGCCAGCAGTTATAGCGGGAGAGGGCAGTACTTC. Residues: CASSYSGRGQYF.

The chain joins TRBV9 to TRBJ2-3; D unresolved. This CDR3 region has 13 residues. Germline lookup yields CDR1 SGDLS and CDR2 YYNGEE. The ends were cut back, 0 bases at V and 6 bases at J, with 8 bases in the middle. The DNA for the CDR3 is TGTGCCAGCAGCGTAGGCCCTACTGATACGCAGTATTTT. As protein: CASSVGPTDTQYF.

V and J are TRBV4-3 and TRBJ2-2; 9 positions match TRBD2. The germline V gene encodes CDR1 LGHNA and CDR2 YSLEER. The CDR3 runs 18 residues. V lost 0 bases and J lost 6; bases outside the gene matches: 11. Written as DNA, the CDR3 is TGCGCCAGCAGCCAAGAGCCCCACGGACTAGCGATCGCCGGGGAGCTGTTTTTT. Protein product: CASSQEPHGLAIAGELFF.

The chain combines TRBV19 with TRBJ1-1, with a weak D call TRBD1 (5 bases). CDR3 length: 16 residues. Germline V gene lookup returns CDR1 LNHDA and CDR2 SQIVND (reference sequence). Trimming removed 3 bases at V and 4 bases at J, with 18 bases between. This chain's CDR3 is CASSIQGRSWGTEAFF. The CDR3 nucleotides are TGTGCCAGTAGTATCCAGGGTCGATCCTGGGGCACTGAAGCTTTCTTT. The whole variable domain, filled in from reference TRBV19 and TRBJ1-1, reads DGGITQSPKYLFRKEGQNVTLSCEQNLNHDAMYWYRQDPGQGLRLIYYSQIVNDFQKGDIAEGYSVSREKKESFPLTVTSAQKNPTAFYLCASSIQGRSWGTEAFFGQGTRLTVV.

The chain's CDR3 is CASSGGSSYNEQFF. CDR3 DNA sequence: TGTGCCAGCAGTGGCGGGAGCTCCTACAATGAGCAGTTCTTC. The chain uses TRBV6-4 and TRBJ2-1, with TRBD2 identical over 7 bases. V shed 4 bases and J 0 bases; nucleotides not matched to a gene: 0. The CDR3 has 14 residues. Germline CDR1 is MRHNA and CDR2 is SNTAGT.

J is TRBJ2-3 and V is TRBV18; no clear D gene. V lost 4 bases and J 4 bases, leaving 9 bases between the germline ends. Germline assignment: CDR1 KGHSH and CDR2 LQKENI. The CDR3 consists of 13 residues. For the CDR3, the DNA is TGTGCCAGCTCACGAGACACGGCAGATACGCAGTATTTT. This codes for CASSRDTADTQYF.

This sequence joins TRBV29-1 and TRBJ2-3; D perhaps matches TRBD2 (7 bases). Per germline, CDR1 SQVTM and CDR2 ANQGSEA. The V end lost 4 bases, the J end lost 7 bases, and 18 bases lay between the germline ends. This CDR3 contains 14 residues. The CDR3 protein is CSVGRGGSENTQYF. CDR3 in DNA: TGCAGCGTTGGCAGGGGAGGGAGTGAGAATACGCAGTATTTT.

V and J are TRBV19 and TRBJ2-7; D might be TRBD2 (6 bases). This CDR3 contains 15 residues. Germline CDR1 LNHDA, CDR2 SQIVND (reference sequence). V dropped 3 bases and J dropped 4 bases, with 16 bases sitting between them. CDR3 coding DNA: TGTGCCAGTAGTATGTTATTTAGCGGCAAATACGAGCAGTACTTC. Encoded protein: CASSMLFSGKYEQYF.

The chain uses TRBV7-9 and TRBJ2-1, with 9 nucleotides matching TRBD2. CDR1 is SEHNR, CDR2 FQNEAQ, per germline (reference sequence). The J segment lost 7 bases and the V segment lost 5 bases, leaving 18 bases of the junction unmatched. This CDR3 spans 18 amino acids. This CDR3 reads CASSRLGSYAGGQNEQFF. The CDR3, as DNA: TGTGCCAGCAGCCGCCTCGGATCTTATGCGGGGGGGCAGAATGAGCAGTTCTTC. The whole variable domain, remainder taken from reference TRBV7-9 and TRBJ2-1, is DTGVSQNPRHKITKRGQNVTFRCDPISEHNRLYWYRQTLGQGPEFLTYFQNEAQLEKSRLLSDRFSAERPKGSFSTLEIQRTEQGDSAMYLCASSRLGSYAGGQNEQFFGPGTRLTVL.

The gene calls are TRBV13 and TRBJ2-5, with TRBD2 identical over 10 bases. Matching the DNA end better, TRBJ2-7 makes the J call doubtful. The CDR3 is 15 residues long. CDR1 is PRHDT and CDR2 is FYEKMQ in the germline V gene (reference sequence). The chain's CDR3 is CASSYSGRSQYEQYF. DNA of the CDR3: TGTGCCAGCAGCTATAGCGGGAGGTCCCAATACGAGCAGTACTTC.

The rearrangement links TRBV29-1 to TRBJ1-4; D is uncertain. V lost 7 bases to trimming and J lost 4 bases, with 10 bases between them. The CDR3 contains 12 residues. Germline CDR1 reads SQVTM; CDR2 reads ANQGSEA. CDR3 nucleotide sequence: TGCAGCGCAACTGCAAATAATGAAAAACTGTTTTTT. Its protein is CSATANNEKLFF. The entire variable domain, with the rest obtained from reference TRBV29-1 and TRBJ1-4, is as follows: SAVISQKPSRDICQRGTSLTIQCQVDSQVTMMFWYRQQPGQSLTLIATANQGSEATYESGFVIDKFPISRPNLTFSTLTVSNMSPEDSSIYLCSATANNEKLFFGSGTQLSVL.

V and J are TRBV29-1 and TRBJ1-2, with 7 bases that match TRBD1. Germline-derived CDR1 and CDR2 are SQVTM and ANQGSEA. The CDR3 extends over 11 amino acids. The junction had 4 bases not matched to a gene; V was cut back by 7 bases and J by 5 bases. CDR3 bases: TGCAGCGCCGTGACAGGGTATGGCTACACCTTC. Encoded protein: CSAVTGYGYTF.

V is TRBV6-1 and J is TRBJ2-1; D might be TRBD1 (6 bases). This CDR3 has 13 amino acids. V lost 4 bases and J lost 8, with 12 bases in between. Germline V CDR1 and CDR2: MNHNS, SASEGT. Here the CDR3 reads CASSVRQVHEQFF. The CDR3 bases are TGTGCCAGCAGTGTTCGACAGGTCCATGAGCAGTTCTTC.

The V and J genes are TRBV9 and TRBJ2-5; TRBD2 is a possible D gene (5 bases). Germline CDR1 reads SGDLS; CDR2 reads YYNGEE. The CDR3 is made up of 16 amino acids. Trimming left V 0 bases short and J 4 bases short, with 16 bases between. In nucleotides, the CDR3 is TGTGCCAGCAGCGTAGCTAATTCACCGGGAAGAGAGACCCAGTACTTC. Translation gives CASSVANSPGRETQYF.

The chain links TRBV4-2 to TRBJ1-4; 7 bases line up with TRBD1. This CDR3 has 15 residues. Trimming at V came to 1 base and at J to 5 bases, leaving 4 bases not matched to a gene. CDR1 and CDR2 from the germline V gene are LGHNA and YNFKEQ. CDR3 loop: CASSQATGENEKLFF. CDR3 nucleotides: TGTGCCAGCAGCCAAGCTACAGGGGAGAATGAAAAACTGTTTTTT.

This rearrangement joins TRBV27 to TRBJ1-2, with no clear D. The CDR3 length is 15 residues. V was clipped by 5 bases and J by 5 bases, with 18 bases between them. Germline CDR1 reads MNHEY; CDR2 reads SMNVEV (reference sequence). The CDR3 sequence is CASSMRKLPLYGYTF. In DNA form, the CDR3 reads TGTGCCAGCAGTATGAGGAAGTTACCCCTTTATGGCTACACCTTC.

V usage is TRBV18 and J usage is TRBJ2-3; D perhaps matches TRBD2 (6 bases). From germline, CDR1 is KGHSH and CDR2 LQKENI. Trimming took off 0 bases at V and 3 bases at J, with 16 bases between the two ends. The CDR3 is made up of 17 amino acids. The CDR3 region is CASSPPLAVLATDTQYF. DNA of the CDR3: TGTGCCAGCTCACCACCTCTTGCGGTACTAGCAACAGATACGCAGTATTTT.

V and J are TRBV11-3 and TRBJ2-2; D not resolved. The CDR3 is made up of 14 amino acids. Germline V CDR1 and CDR2: SGHNT, YENEEA. The germline V and J ends were trimmed by 5 bases and 5 bases, with 12 bases remaining between them. The CDR3 coding sequence is TGTGCCAGCAGCCGCGCCACGAGGACCGGGGAGCTGTTTTTT. It codes for CASSRATRTGELFF. The entire variable domain, with the rest obtained from reference TRBV11-3 and TRBJ2-2, is as follows: EAGVVQSPRYKIIEKKQPVAFWCNPISGHNTLYWYLQNLGQGPELLIRYENEEAVDDSQLPKDRFSAERLKGVDSTLKIQPAELGDSAVYLCASSRATRTGELFFGEGSRLTVL.